These T cell receptor beta chains were read from a single sample in a study of early T cells in non-severe SARS-CoV-2 infection. TCRdb reprocessed the 5' RACE reads via MiXCR and lists one record per CDR3 protein. The sample lists roughly 120,000 distinct CDR3 sequences, under 15% occurring once. The sample consisted of whole blood. These receptors were collected from an adult who was a healthcare worker with PCR-confirmed SARS-CoV-2 infection or an uninfected control (not recorded which). Each CDR3 is given with its conserved first and last residue. D genes are given only for firm matches. Part of the rows lack a size; the others show once, few, many or a class for expanded clones.

D | J | size | V | DNA | CDR3
. | TRBJ1-1 | few | TRBV5-1 | TGCGCCAGCAGCTACGGGACCCCGACCGAAGCTTTCTTT | CASSYGTPTEAFF
. | TRBJ2-7 | few | TRBV7-9 | TGTGCCAGCAGCGCGGGGGTGGCAGGGGGCGTCTACGAGCAGTACTTC | CASSAGVAGGVYEQYF
. | TRBJ1-1 | few | TRBV7-9 | TGTGCCAGCAGCTCCCGACATGACACTGAAGCTTTCTTT | CASSSRHDTEAFF
. | TRBJ2-1 | many | TRBV5-4 | TGTGCCAGCAGCCCTTCTACAGGGACCTACAATGAGCAGTTCTTC | CASSPSTGTYNEQFF
. | TRBJ2-2 | . | TRBV5-1 | TGCACCAGCAAGTATGAGGGCCTCGCCGGGGAGCTGTTTTTT | CTSKYEGLAGELFF
. | TRBJ1-1 | few | TRBV18 | TGTGCCAGCTCACCGGTGGGAGGAGTTAGGACTGAAGCTTTCTTT | CASSPVGGVRTEAFF
. | TRBJ2-2 | few | TRBV5-1 | TGCGCCAGCAGCGGGGGCCCTAACACCGGGGAGCTGTTTTTT | CASSGGPNTGELFF
. | TRBJ1-1 | few | TRBV5-1 | TGCGCCAGCAGCCCCCAGGTCTTCATGAACACTGAAGCTTTCTTT | CASSPQVFMNTEAFF
TRBD1 | TRBJ1-1 | . | TRBV7-9 | TGTGCCAGCAGAGAACAGGGGGCGCTGAACACTGAAGCTTTCTTT | CASREQGALNTEAFF
. | TRBJ2-1 | few | TRBV7-9 | TGTGCCAGCAGCTTCCGGGACAACAATGAGCAGTTCTTC | CASSFRDNNEQFF
. | TRBJ1-1 | . | TRBV3-1 | TGTGCCAGCAGCCTCCGGGGGGGGAGGGACACTGAAGCTTTCTTT | CASSLRGGRDTEAFF
. | TRBJ2-3 | many | TRBV7-8 | TGTGCCAGCAGCTTCGGGCATACGCAGTATTTT | CASSFGHTQYF
. | TRBJ2-5 | once | TRBV29-1 | TGCAGCACAACGGACAGCGCGGAGGAGACCCAGTACTTC | CSTTDSAEETQYF
TRBD1 | TRBJ1-2 | . | TRBV18 | TGTGCCAGCTCACCACTCGGACAGGACTATGGCTACACCTTC | CASSPLGQDYGYTF
. | TRBJ2-3 | . | TRBV3-1 | TGTGCCAGCAGCCAAGTCCGTGGGGTGGCAGATACGCAGTATTTT | CASSQVRGVADTQYF
. | TRBJ2-1 | few | TRBV6-2/TRBV6-3 | TGTGCCAGCATCGACCTCAGGGTTAGCTCCTACAATGAGCAGTTCTTC | CASIDLRVSSYNEQFF